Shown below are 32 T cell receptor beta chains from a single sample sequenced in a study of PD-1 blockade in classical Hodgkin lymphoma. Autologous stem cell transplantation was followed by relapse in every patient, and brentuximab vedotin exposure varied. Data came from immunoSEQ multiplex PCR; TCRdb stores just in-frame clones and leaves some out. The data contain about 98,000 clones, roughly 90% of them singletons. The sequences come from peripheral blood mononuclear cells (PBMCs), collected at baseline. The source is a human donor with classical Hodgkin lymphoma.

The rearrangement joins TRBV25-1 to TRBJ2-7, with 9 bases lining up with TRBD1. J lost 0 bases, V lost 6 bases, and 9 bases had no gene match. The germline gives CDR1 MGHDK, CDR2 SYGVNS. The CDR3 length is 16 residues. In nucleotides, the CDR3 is TGTGCCAGCAGGGAGAACAGGGGGCCGAGCTCCTACGAGCAGTACTTC. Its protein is CASRENRGPSSYEQYF.

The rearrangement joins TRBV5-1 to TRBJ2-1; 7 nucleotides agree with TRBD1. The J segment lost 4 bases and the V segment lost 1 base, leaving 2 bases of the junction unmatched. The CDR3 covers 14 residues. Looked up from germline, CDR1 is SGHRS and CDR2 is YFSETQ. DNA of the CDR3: TGCGCCAGCAGCTTGTCCAGGGGGTACAATGAGCAGTTCTTC. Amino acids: CASSLSRGYNEQFF.

The CDR3 sequence is CASSFSAVDNEQFF. CDR3 in DNA: TGCGCCAGCAGCTTCTCTGCGGTCGACAATGAGCAGTTCTTC. The chain carries TRBV5-1 and TRBJ2-1, with D unclear. This CDR3 has 14 amino acids. V was trimmed by 2 bases and J by 5 bases, leaving 11 bases between them. Germline CDR1 and CDR2: SGHRS and YFSETQ. Combining the CDR3 with reference TRBV5-1 and TRBJ2-1 gives the whole variable domain KAGVTQTPRYLIKTRGQQVTLSCSPISGHRSVSWYQQTPGQGLQFLFEYFSETQRNKGNFPGRFSGRQFSNSRSEMNVSTLELGDSALYLCASSFSAVDNEQFFGPGTRLTVL.

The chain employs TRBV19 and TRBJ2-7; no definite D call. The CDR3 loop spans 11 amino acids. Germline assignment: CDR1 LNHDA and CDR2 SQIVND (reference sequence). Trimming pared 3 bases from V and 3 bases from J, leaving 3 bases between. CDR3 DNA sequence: TGTGCCAGTAGTATGGGCTACGAGCAGTACTTC. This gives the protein CASSMGYEQYF.

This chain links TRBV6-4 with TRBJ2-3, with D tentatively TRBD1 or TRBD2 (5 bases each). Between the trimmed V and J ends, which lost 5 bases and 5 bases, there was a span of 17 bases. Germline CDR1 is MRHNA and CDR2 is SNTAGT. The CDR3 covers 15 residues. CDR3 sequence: CASSNTGDEGDTQYF. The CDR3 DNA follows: TGTGCCAGCAGTAATACCGGGGACGAGGGAGATACGCAGTATTTT.

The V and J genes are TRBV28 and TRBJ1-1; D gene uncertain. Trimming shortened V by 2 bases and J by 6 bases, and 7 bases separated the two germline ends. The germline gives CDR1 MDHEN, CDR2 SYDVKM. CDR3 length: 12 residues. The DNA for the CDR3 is TGTGCCAGCAGTTTAGACGGGCCTGAAGCTTTCTTT. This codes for CASSLDGPEAFF.

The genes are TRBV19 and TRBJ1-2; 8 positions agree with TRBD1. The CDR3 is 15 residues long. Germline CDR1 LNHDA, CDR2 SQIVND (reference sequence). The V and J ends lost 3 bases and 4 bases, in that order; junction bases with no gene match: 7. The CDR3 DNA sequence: TGTGCCAGTAGTATGTGGACAGGGAATCCCTATGGCTACACCTTC. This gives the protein CASSMWTGNPYGYTF.

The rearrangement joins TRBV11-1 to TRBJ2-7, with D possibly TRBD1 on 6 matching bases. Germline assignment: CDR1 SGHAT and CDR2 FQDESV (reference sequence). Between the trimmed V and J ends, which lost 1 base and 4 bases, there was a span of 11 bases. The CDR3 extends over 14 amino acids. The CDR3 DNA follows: TGTGCCAGCAGCTTAGGACAGGACCTATACGAGCAGTACTTC. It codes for CASSLGQDLYEQYF.

This CDR3 reads CASNGVGNEQFF. CDR3 sequence (DNA): TGTGCCAGTAATGGGGTCGGTAATGAGCAGTTCTTC. This sequence joins TRBV5-6 and TRBJ2-1; D is undetermined. There are 12 residues in the CDR3. The V gene lost 8 bases and the J gene lost 7 bases, with 13 bases spanning the gap. Germline V lookup: CDR1 SGHDT, CDR2 YYEEEE.

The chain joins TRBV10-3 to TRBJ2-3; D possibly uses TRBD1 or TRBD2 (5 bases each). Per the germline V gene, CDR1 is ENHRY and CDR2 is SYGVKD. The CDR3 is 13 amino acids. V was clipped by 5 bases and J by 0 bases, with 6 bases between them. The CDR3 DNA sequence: TGTGCCATCAGTTGGGACAGCACAGATACGCAGTATTTT. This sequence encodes CAISWDSTDTQYF.

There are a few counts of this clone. This CDR3 reads CAITPDPTDTQYF. CDR3 nucleotide sequence: TGTGCCATCACACCGGACCCCACAGATACGCAGTATTTT. The chain is built from TRBV10-3 and TRBJ2-3; D is uncertain. V was pared by 7 bases and J by 2 bases, with 10 bases between. The CDR3 runs to 13 residues. The germline gives CDR1 ENHRY, CDR2 SYGVKD.

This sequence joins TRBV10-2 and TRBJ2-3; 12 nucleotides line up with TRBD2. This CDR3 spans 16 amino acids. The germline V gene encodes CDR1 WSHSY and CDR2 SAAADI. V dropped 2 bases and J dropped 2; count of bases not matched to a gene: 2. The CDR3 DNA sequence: TGCGCCAGCAGTGAGCTAGCGGGAGGGTCCACAGATACGCAGTATTTT. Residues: CASSELAGGSTDTQYF.

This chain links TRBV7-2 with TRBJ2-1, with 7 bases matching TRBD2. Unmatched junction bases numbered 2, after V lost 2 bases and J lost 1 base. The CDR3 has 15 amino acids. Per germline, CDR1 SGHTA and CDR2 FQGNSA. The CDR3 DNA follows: TGTGCCAGCAGCTTAATAGCGGGTTCCTACAATGAGCAGTTCTTC. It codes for CASSLIAGSYNEQFF.

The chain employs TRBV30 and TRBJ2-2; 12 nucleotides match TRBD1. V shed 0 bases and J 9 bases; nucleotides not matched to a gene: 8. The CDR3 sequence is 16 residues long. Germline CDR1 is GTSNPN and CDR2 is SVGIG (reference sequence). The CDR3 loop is CAWSVVRDRGHRELFF. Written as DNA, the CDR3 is TGTGCCTGGAGTGTGGTGAGGGACAGGGGGCACCGGGAGCTGTTTTTT. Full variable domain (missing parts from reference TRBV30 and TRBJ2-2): SQTIHQWPATLVQPVGSPLSLECTVEGTSNPNLYWYRQAAGRGLQLLFYSVGIGQISSEVPQNLSASRPQDRQFILSSKKLLLSDSGFYLCAWSVVRDRGHRELFFGEGSRLTVL.

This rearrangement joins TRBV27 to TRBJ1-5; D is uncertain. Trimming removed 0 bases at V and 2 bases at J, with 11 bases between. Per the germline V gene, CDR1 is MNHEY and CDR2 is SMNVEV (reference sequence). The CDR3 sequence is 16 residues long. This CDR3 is CASSLSYELGNQPQHF. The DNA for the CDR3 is TGTGCCAGCAGTTTATCCTATGAGCTGGGCAATCAGCCCCAGCATTTT.

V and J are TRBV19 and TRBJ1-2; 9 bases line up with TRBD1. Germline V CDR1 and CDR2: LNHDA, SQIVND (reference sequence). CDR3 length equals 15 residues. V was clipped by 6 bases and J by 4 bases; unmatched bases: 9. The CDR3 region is CASSERDRAVYGYTF. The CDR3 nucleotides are TGTGCCAGTAGCGAACGGGACAGGGCCGTCTATGGCTACACCTTC. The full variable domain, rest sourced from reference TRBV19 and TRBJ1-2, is DGGITQSPKYLFRKEGQNVTLSCEQNLNHDAMYWYRQDPGQGLRLIYYSQIVNDFQKGDIAEGYSVSREKKESFPLTVTSAQKNPTAFYLCASSERDRAVYGYTFGSGTRLTVV.

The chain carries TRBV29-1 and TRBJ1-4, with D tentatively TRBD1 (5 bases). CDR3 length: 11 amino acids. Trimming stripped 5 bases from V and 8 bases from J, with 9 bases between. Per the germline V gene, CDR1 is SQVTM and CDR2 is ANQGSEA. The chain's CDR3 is CSVHKGEKLFF. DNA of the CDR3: TGCAGCGTTCATAAGGGGGAAAAACTGTTTTTT.

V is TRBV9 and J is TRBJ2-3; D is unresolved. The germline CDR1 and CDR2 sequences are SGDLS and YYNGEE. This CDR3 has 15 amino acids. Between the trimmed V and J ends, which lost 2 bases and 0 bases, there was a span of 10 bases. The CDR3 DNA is TGTGCCAGCAGCGTGGCCAGCCTCAGCACAGATACGCAGTATTTT. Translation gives CASSVASLSTDTQYF.

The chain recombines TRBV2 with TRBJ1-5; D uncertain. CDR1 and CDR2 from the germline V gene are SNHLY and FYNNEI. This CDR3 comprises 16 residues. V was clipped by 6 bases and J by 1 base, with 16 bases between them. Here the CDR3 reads CASRVLAIESNQPQHF. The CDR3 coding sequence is TGTGCCAGCAGGGTCCTGGCGATCGAAAGCAATCAGCCCCAGCATTTT.

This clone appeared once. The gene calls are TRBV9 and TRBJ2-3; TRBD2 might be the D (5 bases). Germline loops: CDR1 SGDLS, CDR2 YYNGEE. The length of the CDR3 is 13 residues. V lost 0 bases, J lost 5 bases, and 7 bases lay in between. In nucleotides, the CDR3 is TGTGCCAGCAGCGTAGCTGAGGGAGATACGCAGTATTTT. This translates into CASSVAEGDTQYF.

This CDR3 reads CASSVAGLTREQFF. The DNA for the CDR3 is TGTGCCAGCAGTGTGGCTGGACTCACGCGAGAGCAGTTCTTC. The genes are TRBV27 and TRBJ2-1, with D perhaps TRBD2 (5 bases). Germline CDR1 and CDR2: MNHEY and SMNVEV (reference sequence). The CDR3 spans 14 residues. The V gene lost 5 bases and the J gene lost 10 bases, with 18 bases spanning the gap.

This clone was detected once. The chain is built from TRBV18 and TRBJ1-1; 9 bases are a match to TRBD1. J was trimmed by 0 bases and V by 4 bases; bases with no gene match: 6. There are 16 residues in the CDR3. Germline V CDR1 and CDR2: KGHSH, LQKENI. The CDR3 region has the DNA TGTGCCAGCTCACGAAGTGGGACAGGGCTGAACACTGAAGCTTTCTTT. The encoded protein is CASSRSGTGLNTEAFF.

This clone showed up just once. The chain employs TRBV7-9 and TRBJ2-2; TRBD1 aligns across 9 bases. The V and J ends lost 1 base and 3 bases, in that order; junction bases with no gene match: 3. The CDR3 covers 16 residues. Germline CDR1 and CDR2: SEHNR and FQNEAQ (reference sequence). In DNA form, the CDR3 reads TGTGCCAGCAGCTTAGTACAGGGGGCGGACACCGGGGAGCTGTTTTTT. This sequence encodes CASSLVQGADTGELFF.

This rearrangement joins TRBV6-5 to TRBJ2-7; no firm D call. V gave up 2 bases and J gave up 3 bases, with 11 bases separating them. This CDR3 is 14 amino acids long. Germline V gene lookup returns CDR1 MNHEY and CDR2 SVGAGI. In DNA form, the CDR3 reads TGTGCCAGCAGTTACGGGCAGGAGTACTACGAGCAGTACTTC. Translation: CASSYGQEYYEQYF.

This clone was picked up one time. The CDR3 protein is CASSSWTGEATTEAFF. CDR3 DNA sequence: TGCGCCAGCAGCTCCTGGACAGGGGAGGCAACAACTGAAGCTTTCTTT. The chain recombines TRBV5-1 with TRBJ1-1, with TRBD1 matching over 9 bases. This CDR3 region has 16 residues. Germline V lookup: CDR1 SGHRS, CDR2 YFSETQ. The ends lost 3 bases at V and 5 bases at J; junction bases unmatched: 11.

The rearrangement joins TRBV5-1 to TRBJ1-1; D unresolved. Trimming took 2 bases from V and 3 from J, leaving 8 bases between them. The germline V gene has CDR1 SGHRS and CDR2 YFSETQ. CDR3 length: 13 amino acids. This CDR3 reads CASSFRLDTEAFF. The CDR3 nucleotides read TGCGCCAGCAGCTTCAGGTTGGACACTGAAGCTTTCTTT.

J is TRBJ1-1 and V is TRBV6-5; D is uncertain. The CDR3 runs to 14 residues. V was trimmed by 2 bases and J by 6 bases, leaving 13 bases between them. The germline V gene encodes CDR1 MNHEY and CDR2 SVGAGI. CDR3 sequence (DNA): TGTGCCAGCAGTTACCTGGCGCTGGGTTCTGAAGCTTTCTTT. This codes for CASSYLALGSEAFF.

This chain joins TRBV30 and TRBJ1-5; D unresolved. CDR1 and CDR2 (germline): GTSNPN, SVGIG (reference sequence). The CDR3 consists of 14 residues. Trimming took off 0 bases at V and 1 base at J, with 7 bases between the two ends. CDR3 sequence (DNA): TGTGCCTGGAGTGTTTCGACGAGCAATCAGCCCCAGCATTTT. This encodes CAWSVSTSNQPQHF.

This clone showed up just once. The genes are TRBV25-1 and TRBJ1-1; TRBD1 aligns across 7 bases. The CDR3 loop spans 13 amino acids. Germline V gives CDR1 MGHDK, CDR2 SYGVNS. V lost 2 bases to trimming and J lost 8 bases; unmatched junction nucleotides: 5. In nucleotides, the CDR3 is TGTGCCAGCAGTGAAACAGGGGCGCTCGAAGCTTTCTTT. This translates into CASSETGALEAFF. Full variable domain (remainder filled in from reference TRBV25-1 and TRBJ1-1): EADIYQTPRYLVIGTGKKITLECSQTMGHDKMYWYQQDPGMELHLIHYSYGVNSTEKGDLSSESTVSRIRTEHFPLTLESARPSHTSQYLCASSETGALEAFFGQGTRLTVV.

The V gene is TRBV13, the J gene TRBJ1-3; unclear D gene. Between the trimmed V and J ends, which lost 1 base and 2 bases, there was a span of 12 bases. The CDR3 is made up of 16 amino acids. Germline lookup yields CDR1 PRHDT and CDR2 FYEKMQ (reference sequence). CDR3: CASSLEGGIAGNTIYF. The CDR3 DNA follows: TGTGCCAGCAGCTTAGAGGGCGGGATCGCTGGAAACACCATATATTTT.

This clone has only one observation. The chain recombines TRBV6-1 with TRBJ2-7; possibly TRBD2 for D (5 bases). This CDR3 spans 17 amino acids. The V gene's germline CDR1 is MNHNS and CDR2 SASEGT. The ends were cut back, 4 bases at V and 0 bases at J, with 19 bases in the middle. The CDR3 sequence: CASSGSTLAGSSYEQYF. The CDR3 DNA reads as TGTGCCAGCAGTGGATCAACGTTGGCGGGCAGCTCCTACGAGCAGTACTTC.

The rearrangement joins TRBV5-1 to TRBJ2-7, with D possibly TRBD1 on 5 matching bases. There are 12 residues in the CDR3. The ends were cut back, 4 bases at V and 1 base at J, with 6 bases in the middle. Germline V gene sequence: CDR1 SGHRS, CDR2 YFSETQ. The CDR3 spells CASSPGSYEQYF. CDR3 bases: TGCGCCAGCAGCCCAGGGTCCTACGAGCAGTACTTC.